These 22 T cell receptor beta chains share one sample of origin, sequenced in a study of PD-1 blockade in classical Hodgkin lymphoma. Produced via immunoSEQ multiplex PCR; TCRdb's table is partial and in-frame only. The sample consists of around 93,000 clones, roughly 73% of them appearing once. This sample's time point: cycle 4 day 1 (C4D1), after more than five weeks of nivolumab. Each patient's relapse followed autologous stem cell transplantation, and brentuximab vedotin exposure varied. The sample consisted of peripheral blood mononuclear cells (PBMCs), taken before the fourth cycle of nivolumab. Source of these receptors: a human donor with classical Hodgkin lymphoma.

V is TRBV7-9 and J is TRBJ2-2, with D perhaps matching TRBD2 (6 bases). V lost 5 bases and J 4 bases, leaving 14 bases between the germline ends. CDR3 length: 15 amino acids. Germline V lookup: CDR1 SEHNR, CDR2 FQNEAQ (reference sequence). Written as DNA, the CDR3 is TGTGCCAGCAGCGAGCTTAGCGGCCTCACCGGGGAGCTGTTTTTT. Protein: CASSELSGLTGELFF.

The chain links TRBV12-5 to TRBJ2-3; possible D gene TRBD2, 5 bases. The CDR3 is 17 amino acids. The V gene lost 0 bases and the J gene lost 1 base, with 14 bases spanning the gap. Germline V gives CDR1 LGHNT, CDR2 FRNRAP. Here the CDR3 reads CASGLVHGVSGTDTQYF. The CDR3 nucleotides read TGTGCTAGTGGTTTGGTACATGGTGTTAGCGGCACAGATACGCAGTATTTT.

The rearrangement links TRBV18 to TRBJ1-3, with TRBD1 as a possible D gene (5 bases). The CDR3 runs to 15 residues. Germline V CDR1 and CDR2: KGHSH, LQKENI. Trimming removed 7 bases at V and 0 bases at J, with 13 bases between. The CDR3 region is CASFSGKASGNTIYF. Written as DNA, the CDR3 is TGTGCCAGCTTCTCAGGGAAAGCCTCTGGAAACACCATATATTTT. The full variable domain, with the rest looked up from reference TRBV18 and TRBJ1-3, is NAGVMQNPRHLVRRRGQEARLRCSPMKGHSHVYWYRQLPEEGLKFMVYLQKENIIDESGMPKERFSAEFPKEGPSILRIQQVVRGDSAAYFCASFSGKASGNTIYFGEGSWLTVV.

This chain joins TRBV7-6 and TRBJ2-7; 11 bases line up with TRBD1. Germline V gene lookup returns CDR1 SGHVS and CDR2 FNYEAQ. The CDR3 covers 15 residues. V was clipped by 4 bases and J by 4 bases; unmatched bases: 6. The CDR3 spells CASSSGQGAQYEQYF. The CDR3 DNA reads TGTGCCAGCAGCTCAGGACAGGGGGCCCAATACGAGCAGTACTTC.

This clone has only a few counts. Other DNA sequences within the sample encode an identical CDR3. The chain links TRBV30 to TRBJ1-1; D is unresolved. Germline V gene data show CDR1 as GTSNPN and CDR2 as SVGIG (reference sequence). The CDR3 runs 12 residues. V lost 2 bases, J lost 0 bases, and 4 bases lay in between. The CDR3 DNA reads TGTGCCTGGAGTCCCCTGAACACTGAAGCTTTCTTT. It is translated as CAWSPLNTEAFF.

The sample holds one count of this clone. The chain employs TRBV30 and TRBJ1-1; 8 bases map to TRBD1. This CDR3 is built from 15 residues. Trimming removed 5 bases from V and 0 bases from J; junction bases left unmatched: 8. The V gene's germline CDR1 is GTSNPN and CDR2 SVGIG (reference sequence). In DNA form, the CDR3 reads TGTGCCTGGGCCGGGACAGGTTACATGAACACTGAAGCTTTCTTT. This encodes CAWAGTGYMNTEAFF.

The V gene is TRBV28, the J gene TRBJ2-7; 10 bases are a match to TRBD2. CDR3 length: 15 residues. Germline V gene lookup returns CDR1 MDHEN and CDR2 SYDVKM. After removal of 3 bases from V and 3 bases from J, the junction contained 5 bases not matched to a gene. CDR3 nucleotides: TGTGCCAGCAGTTTTTCGGTAGCGGGAGGCTACGAGCAGTACTTC. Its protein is CASSFSVAGGYEQYF. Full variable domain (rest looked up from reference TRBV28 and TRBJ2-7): DVKVTQSSRYLVKRTGEKVFLECVQDMDHENMFWYRQDPGLGLRLIYFSYDVKMKEKGDIPEGYSVSREKKERFSLILESASTNQTSMYLCASSFSVAGGYEQYFGPGTRLTVT.

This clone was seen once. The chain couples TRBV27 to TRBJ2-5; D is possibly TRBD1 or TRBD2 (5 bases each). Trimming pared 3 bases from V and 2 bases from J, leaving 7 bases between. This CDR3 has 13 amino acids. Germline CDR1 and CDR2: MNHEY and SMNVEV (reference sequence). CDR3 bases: TGTGCCAGCAGTTTTGGGGGTCAAGAGACCCAGTACTTC. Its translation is CASSFGGQETQYF.

CDR3 sequence (DNA): TGCGCCAGCAGCTTGGGACAGGGGGCAGGGACCGGGGAGCTGTTTTTT. It specifies CASSLGQGAGTGELFF. The rearrangement uses TRBV5-1 and TRBJ2-2; TRBD1 matches 10 bases. This CDR3 region has 16 residues. The V and J ends lost 0 bases and 5 bases, in that order; junction bases with no gene match: 4. From germline, CDR1 is SGHRS and CDR2 YFSETQ.

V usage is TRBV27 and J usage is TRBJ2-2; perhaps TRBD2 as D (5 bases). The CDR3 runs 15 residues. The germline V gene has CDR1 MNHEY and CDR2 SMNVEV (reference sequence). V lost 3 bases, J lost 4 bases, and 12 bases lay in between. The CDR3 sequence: CASSFRSRGTGELFF. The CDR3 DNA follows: TGTGCCAGCAGTTTCAGATCACGGGGCACCGGGGAGCTGTTTTTT.

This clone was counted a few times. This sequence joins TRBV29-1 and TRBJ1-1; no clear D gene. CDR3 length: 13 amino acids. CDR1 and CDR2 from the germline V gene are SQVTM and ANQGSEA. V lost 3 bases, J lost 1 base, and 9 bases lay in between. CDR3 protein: CSVEVVENTEAFF. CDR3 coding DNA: TGCAGCGTTGAGGTGGTAGAGAACACTGAAGCTTTCTTT.

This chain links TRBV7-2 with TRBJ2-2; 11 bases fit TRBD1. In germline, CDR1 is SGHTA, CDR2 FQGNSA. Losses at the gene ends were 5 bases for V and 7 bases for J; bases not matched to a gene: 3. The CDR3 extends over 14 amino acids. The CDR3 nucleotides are TGTGCCAGCAGCCGGGGACAGGGGGGCGGGGAGCTGTTTTTT. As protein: CASSRGQGGGELFF.

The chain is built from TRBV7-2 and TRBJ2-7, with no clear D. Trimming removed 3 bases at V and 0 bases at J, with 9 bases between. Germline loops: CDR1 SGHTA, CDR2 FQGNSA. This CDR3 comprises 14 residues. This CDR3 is CASSLVGNSYEQYF. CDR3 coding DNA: TGTGCCAGCAGCTTGGTCGGTAACTCCTACGAGCAGTACTTC.

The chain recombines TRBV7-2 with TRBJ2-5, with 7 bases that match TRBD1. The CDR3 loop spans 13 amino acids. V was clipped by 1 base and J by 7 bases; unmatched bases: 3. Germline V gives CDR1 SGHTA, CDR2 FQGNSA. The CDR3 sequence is CASSLVQGRTQYF. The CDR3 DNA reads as TGTGCCAGCAGCTTAGTACAGGGGAGGACCCAGTACTTC.

The CDR3 spells CASSFGDRRLAKNIQYF. The CDR3 region has the DNA TGTGCCAGCAGCTTCGGGGACAGAAGGCTAGCCAAAAACATTCAGTACTTC. This chain uses TRBV11-2 with TRBJ2-4, with 7 bases identical to TRBD1. The J segment lost 0 bases and the V segment lost 3 bases, leaving 8 bases of the junction unmatched. Germline V lookup: CDR1 SGHAT, CDR2 FQNNGV. The CDR3 contains 17 residues.

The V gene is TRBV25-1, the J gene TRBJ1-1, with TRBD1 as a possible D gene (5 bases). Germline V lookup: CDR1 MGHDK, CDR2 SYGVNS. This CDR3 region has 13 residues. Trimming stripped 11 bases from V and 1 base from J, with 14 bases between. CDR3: CASRAISNTEAFF. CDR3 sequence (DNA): TGTGCCTCCAGGGCCATTTCGAACACTGAAGCTTTCTTT.

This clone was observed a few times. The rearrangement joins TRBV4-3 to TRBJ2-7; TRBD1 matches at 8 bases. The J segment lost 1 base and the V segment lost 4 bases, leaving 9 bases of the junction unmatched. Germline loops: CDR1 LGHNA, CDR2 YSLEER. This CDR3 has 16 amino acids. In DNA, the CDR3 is TGCGCCAGCAGCCGAACCACCGGGACAGGTTCCTACGAGCAGTACTTC. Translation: CASSRTTGTGSYEQYF.

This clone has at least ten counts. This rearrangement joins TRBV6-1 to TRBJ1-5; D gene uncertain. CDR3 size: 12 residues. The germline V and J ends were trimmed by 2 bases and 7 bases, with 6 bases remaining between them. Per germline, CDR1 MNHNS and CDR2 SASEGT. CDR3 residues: CASSEREQPQHF. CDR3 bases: TGTGCCAGCAGTGAACGTGAGCAGCCCCAGCATTTT.

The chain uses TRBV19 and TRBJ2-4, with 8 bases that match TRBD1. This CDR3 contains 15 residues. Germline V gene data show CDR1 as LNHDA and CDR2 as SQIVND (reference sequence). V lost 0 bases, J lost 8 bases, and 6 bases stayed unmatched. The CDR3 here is CASSIDRTGTDIQYF. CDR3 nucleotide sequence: TGTGCCAGTAGTATAGATCGGACAGGGACAGACATTCAGTACTTC.

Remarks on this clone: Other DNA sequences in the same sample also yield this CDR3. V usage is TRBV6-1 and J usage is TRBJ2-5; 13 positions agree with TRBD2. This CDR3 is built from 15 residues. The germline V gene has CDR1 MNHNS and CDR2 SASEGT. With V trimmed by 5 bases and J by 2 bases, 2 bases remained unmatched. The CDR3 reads CASSSLAGGQETQYF. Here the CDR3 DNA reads TGTGCCAGCAGTTCACTAGCGGGGGGGCAAGAGACCCAGTACTTC.

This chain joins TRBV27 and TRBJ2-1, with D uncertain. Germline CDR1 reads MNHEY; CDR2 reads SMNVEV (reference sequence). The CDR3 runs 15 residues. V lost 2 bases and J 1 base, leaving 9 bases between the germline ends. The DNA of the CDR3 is TGTGCCAGCAGTTTAAGTACCGTTTCCTACAATGAGCAGTTCTTC. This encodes CASSLSTVSYNEQFF.

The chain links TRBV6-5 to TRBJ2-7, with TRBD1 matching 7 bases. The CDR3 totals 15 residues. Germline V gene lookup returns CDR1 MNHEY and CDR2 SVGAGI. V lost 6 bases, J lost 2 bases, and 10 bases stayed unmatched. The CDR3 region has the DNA TGTGCCAGCAGCCGACGGACAGGCCGGCCCTACGAGCAGTACTTC. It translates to CASSRRTGRPYEQYF.